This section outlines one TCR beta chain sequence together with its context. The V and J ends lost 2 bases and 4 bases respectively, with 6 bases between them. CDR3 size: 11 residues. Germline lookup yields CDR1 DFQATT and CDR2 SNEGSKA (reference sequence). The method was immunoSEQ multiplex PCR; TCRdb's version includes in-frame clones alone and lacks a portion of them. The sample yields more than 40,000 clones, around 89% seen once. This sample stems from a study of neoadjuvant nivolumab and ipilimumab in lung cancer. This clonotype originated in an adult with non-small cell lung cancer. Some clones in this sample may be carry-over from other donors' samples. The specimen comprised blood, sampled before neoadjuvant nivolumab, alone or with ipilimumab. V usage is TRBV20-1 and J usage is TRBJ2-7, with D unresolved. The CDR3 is CSARLIYEQYF. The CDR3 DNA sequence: TGCAGTGCTAGACTCATTTACGAGCAGTACTTC.